The 6 T cell receptor beta chains in this list originate from one sample, sequenced in a study of cytomegalovirus exposure and HLA in healthy donors. The PCR used 60 Vbeta and 13 Jbeta primers. Data came from immunoSEQ multiplex PCR; TCRdb stores just in-frame clones and leaves some out. The profile covers some 140,000 clones, with 75% to 85% appearing a single time and 5.6% taken by the ten largest. The sample was PBMCs. All receptors derive from a woman aged 40 to 50 in good health and CMV-seropositive.

This chain connects TRBV25-1 to TRBJ2-1, with 8 bases matching TRBD2. Trimming took 3 bases from V and 12 from J; bases not matched to a gene: 19. In germline, CDR1 is MGHDK, CDR2 SYGVNS. The CDR3 extends over 17 amino acids. In DNA, the CDR3 is TGTGCCAGCAGTGACCTCCAGGGCGCGGGAGGTCTGTCTCGGCAGTTCTTC. Translated, it gives CASSDLQGAGGLSRQFF. The variable domain in full, with the rest retrieved from reference TRBV25-1 and TRBJ2-1, is EADIYQTPRYLVIGTGKKITLECSQTMGHDKMYWYQQDPGMELHLIHYSYGVNSTEKGDLSSESTVSRIRTEHFPLTLESARPSHTSQYLCASSDLQGAGGLSRQFFGPGTRLTVL.

V is TRBV7-2 and J is TRBJ2-3; 10 positions match TRBD2. The CDR3 spans 18 residues. Germline V CDR1 and CDR2: SGHTA, FQGNSA. With V trimmed by 1 base and J by 1 base, 8 bases remained unmatched. CDR3 DNA: TGTGCCAGCAGCTTAGTTCCCTTGGGGACTAGCGGCACAGATACGCAGTATTTT. It translates to CASSLVPLGTSGTDTQYF.

Here the CDR3 reads CASSPQGRLVGEAFF. The DNA of the CDR3 is TGTGCCAGCAGCCCACAGGGGCGGCTAGTGGGGGAAGCTTTCTTT. This chain joins TRBV6-1 and TRBJ1-1; 7 positions match TRBD1. V lost 6 bases to trimming and J lost 8 bases; unmatched junction nucleotides: 15. Germline loops: CDR1 MNHNS, CDR2 SASEGT. This CDR3 spans 15 amino acids.

The rearrangement joins TRBV11-1 to TRBJ2-7; TRBD2 aligns across 7 bases. V shed 3 bases, J shed 2 bases, and the junction held 7 bases outside the gene matches. This CDR3 spans 15 amino acids. In germline, CDR1 is SGHAT, CDR2 FQDESV (reference sequence). The CDR3 protein is CASSFGAGVTYEQYF. The CDR3 bases are TGTGCCAGCAGCTTTGGCGCGGGAGTGACCTACGAGCAGTACTTC.

As concerns this clone: A junction end diverges from the germline sequence, so it may reflect a read error. The V gene is TRBV11-3, the J gene TRBJ2-1; unclear D gene. CDR3 length: 12 amino acids. Germline V gene sequence: CDR1 SGHNT, CDR2 YENEEA. The CDR3 nucleotides are TGTGCCAGCAGCTTAAATGACAAAGAGCAGTTCTTC. This sequence encodes CASSLNDKEQFF.

The chain has TRBV27 and TRBJ1-1; possible D gene TRBD1, 5 bases. Trimming left V 5 bases short and J 5 bases short, with 18 bases between. The length of the CDR3 is 15 residues. CDR1 MNHEY and CDR2 SMNVEV come from the germline V gene (reference sequence). CDR3 sequence (DNA): TGTGCCAGCAGTAAAAAGGGGTTACTTGGAACTGAAGCTTTCTTT. It specifies CASSKKGLLGTEAFF.